The next 24 T cell receptor beta chains were all read from a single sample in a study of blood T cell repertoires in COVID-19 (dated by TCRdb to 2019 to 2021). Library construction relied on the immunoSEQ multiplex PCR assay. What TCRdb holds here is the immuneACCESS table cut down to in-frame rearrangements. Part of the clones is not present; checked against another copy, under half of the missing clones reflect an unresolved V gene, and the others are unexplained. The sample records some 140,000 clones, approximately 79% of which are singletons. The ten largest make up around 4% of the sample. Sample: peripheral blood. These receptors were collected from a man in his 60s with acute or convalescent COVID-19.

The chain has TRBV3-1 (or the pseudogene TRBV3-2) and TRBJ2-5; no clear D. V was shortened by 6 bases and J by 5 bases, with 16 bases between the two germline ends. The CDR3 length is 14 residues. Per the germline V gene, CDR1 is LGHDT and CDR2 is YNNKEL (reference sequence). CDR3 sequence (DNA): TGTGCCAGCAGTCTGCCCTCTAGGATGGAGACCCAGTACTTC. This gives the protein CASSLPSRMETQYF.

J is TRBJ2-1 and V is TRBV27, with D uncertain. Between the trimmed V and J ends, which lost 5 bases and 0 bases, there was a span of 14 bases. This CDR3 comprises 16 residues. Germline V gene sequence: CDR1 MNHEY, CDR2 SMNVEV (reference sequence). The CDR3 is CASSNLRVSSYNEQFF. The CDR3 coding sequence is TGTGCCAGCAGTAACCTTCGGGTGAGCTCCTACAATGAGCAGTTCTTC.

V gene TRBV7-3 combines with J gene TRBJ2-2; TRBD2 matches 12 bases. Germline V gives CDR1 SGHTA, CDR2 FQGTGA. V trimming: 6 bases; J trimming: 7 bases; junction bases outside the gene matches: 3. CDR3 size: 14 residues. In DNA, the CDR3 is TGTGCCAGCAGTCTAGCGGGAGGGATCGGGGAGCTGTTTTTT. Protein sequence: CASSLAGGIGELFF.

This clone was detected a few times. The rearrangement joins TRBV6-5 to TRBJ1-4; TRBD1 is a possible D gene (6 bases). This CDR3 has 14 residues. From germline, CDR1 is MNHEY and CDR2 SVGAGI. V was cut by 10 bases and J by 5 bases, with 17 bases left in between. The CDR3 sequence: CATLLGGSNEKLFF. DNA for the CDR3: TGTGCCACCCTTCTAGGGGGATCGAATGAAAAACTGTTTTTT.

The rearrangement links TRBV24-1 to TRBJ1-2, with 8 positions matching TRBD1. Germline trimming cut 0 bases from V and 7 bases from J; bases unmatched to any gene: 0. Germline CDR1 reads KGHDR; CDR2 reads SFDVKD. The CDR3 covers 13 residues. The CDR3 bases are TGTGCCACCAGTGATTTGCAGGGGGCTGGCTACACCTTC. This translates into CATSDLQGAGYTF.

The chain joins TRBV30 to TRBJ1-2; 9 nucleotides line up with TRBD1. The CDR3 spans 16 residues. Germline lookup yields CDR1 GTSNPN and CDR2 SVGIG (reference sequence). V trimming: 0 bases; J trimming: 6 bases; junction bases outside the gene matches: 11. As DNA, the CDR3 is TGTGCCTGGAGTGTACTAATGGGGACAGGGAACCATGGCTACACCTTC. Its protein product is CAWSVLMGTGNHGYTF.

The rearrangement uses TRBV18 and TRBJ2-3, with TRBD1 matching 12 bases. Trimming removed 5 bases from V and 6 bases from J; junction bases left unmatched: 3. This CDR3 region has 14 residues. CDR1 and CDR2 (germline): KGHSH, LQKENI. The CDR3 sequence is CASSRDRGRDTQYF. The CDR3, as DNA: TGTGCCAGCTCAAGGGACAGGGGGCGTGATACGCAGTATTTT.

The rearrangement joins TRBV3-1 (or the pseudogene TRBV3-2) to TRBJ1-3; TRBD1 matches 7 bases. Trimming cost V 3 bases and J 2 bases; bases outside gene matches: 1. The CDR3 covers 14 residues. CDR1 and CDR2 (germline): LGHDT, YNNKEL (reference sequence). The CDR3 sequence is CASSHTGAGNTIYF. The DNA of the CDR3 is TGTGCCAGCAGCCACACAGGGGCTGGAAACACCATATATTTT.

The chain carries TRBV15 and TRBJ2-2; tentatively, D is TRBD1 (6 bases). Germline assignment: CDR1 LNHNV and CDR2 YYDKDF (reference sequence). CDR3 length: 16 amino acids. V was shortened by 4 bases and J by 4 bases, with 16 bases between the two germline ends. The DNA for the CDR3 is TGTGCCACCAGCATGGGACCCCTCAGGGGCACCGGGGAGCTGTTTTTT. Protein sequence: CATSMGPLRGTGELFF.

This clone was found a few times. V gene TRBV12-3 or TRBV12-4 combines with J gene TRBJ2-2, with 7 bases lining up with TRBD1. V gave up 5 bases and J gave up 6 bases; unmatched junction bases: 3. The CDR3 is 13 amino acids. The CDR3 DNA reads as TGTGCCAGCAGTATCAGGGGGTCCGGGGAGCTGTTTTTT. Protein sequence: CASSIRGSGELFF.

The chain recombines TRBV24-1 with TRBJ1-4; tentative D call: TRBD1 (6 bases). CDR3 length: 18 amino acids. The V and J ends lost 4 bases and 3 bases respectively, with 20 bases between them. Germline V lookup: CDR1 KGHDR, CDR2 SFDVKD. In DNA form, the CDR3 reads TGTGCCACCAGTGACCCGGGGGGCGCGACTATACCTAATGAAAAACTGTTTTTT. The encoded protein is CATSDPGGATIPNEKLFF.

The CDR3 spells CASSRNTGELFF. CDR3 nucleotides: TGTGCCAGCAGTCGGAACACCGGGGAGCTGTTTTTT. This rearrangement joins TRBV6-2 or TRBV6-3 to TRBJ2-2, with D unresolved. This CDR3 has 12 amino acids. The ends were cut back, 5 bases at V and 1 base at J, with 2 bases in the middle. Germline CDR1 is MNHEY and CDR2 is SVGEGT.

The chain combines TRBV23-1 with TRBJ1-5; the match to TRBD1 covers 8 bases. TRBV23-1 belongs to the ORF category, with a function that is uncertain. The V gene end was trimmed by 3 bases and the J gene end by 7 bases; junction bases not matched to a gene: 5. The CDR3 sequence is 14 residues long. The CDR3 sequence: CASSHQGAKQPQHF. CDR3 nucleotides: TGCGCCAGCAGTCATCAGGGGGCGAAGCAGCCCCAGCATTTT.

The chain couples TRBV5-4 to TRBJ1-1; 7 bases are a match to TRBD1. The CDR3 runs to 17 residues. In germline, CDR1 is SGHNT, CDR2 YYREEE (reference sequence). The V gene end was trimmed by 4 bases and the J gene end by 4 bases; junction bases not matched to a gene: 16. The CDR3 loop reads CASSPPPSGQGGTEAFF. CDR3 in DNA: TGTGCCAGCAGCCCCCCGCCGTCGGGGCAGGGGGGCACTGAAGCTTTCTTT.

V usage is TRBV9 and J usage is TRBJ2-1; D perhaps matches TRBD1 (5 bases). The CDR3 length is 14 residues. CDR1 is SGDLS and CDR2 is YYNGEE in the germline V gene. Trimming cost V 0 bases and J 4 bases, with 8 bases left between them. The CDR3 nucleotides are TGTGCCAGCAGCGTAGATTCAGGGTACAATGAGCAGTTCTTC. Its protein is CASSVDSGYNEQFF.

This chain joins TRBV5-1 and TRBJ1-6, with unresolved D. Germline V gene lookup returns CDR1 SGHRS and CDR2 YFSETQ. Between the trimmed V and J ends, which lost 3 bases and 3 bases, there was a span of 7 bases. The CDR3 is 14 amino acids. The CDR3 sequence: CASSSHGYNSPLHF. DNA of the CDR3: TGCGCCAGCAGCTCTCACGGCTATAATTCACCCCTCCACTTT.

The chain employs TRBV6-5 and TRBJ1-6, with D possibly matching TRBD1 (5 bases). This CDR3 contains 14 residues. Trimming took 7 bases from V and 9 from J, leaving 16 bases between them. In germline, CDR1 is MNHEY, CDR2 SVGAGI. CDR3 protein: CASKQASFGSPLHF. Here the CDR3 DNA reads TGTGCCAGCAAACAGGCATCTTTTGGTTCACCCCTCCACTTT.

The chain couples TRBV19 to TRBJ2-7, with a tentative D call TRBD1 (5 bases). V gave up 3 bases and J gave up 5 bases, with 11 bases separating them. Germline V gene sequence: CDR1 LNHDA, CDR2 SQIVND (reference sequence). The CDR3 has 13 residues. The CDR3 DNA follows: TGTGCCAGTAGTATCAGCAGGGTCCACGAGCAGTACTTC. Translating it yields CASSISRVHEQYF.

V and J are TRBV28 and TRBJ1-3; D is unresolved. Germline CDR1 is MDHEN and CDR2 is SYDVKM. This CDR3 contains 14 residues. The DNA for the CDR3 is TGTGCGTGCCTAGGACGGGGCTCTGGAAACACCATATATTTT. Its protein is CACLGRGSGNTIYF. Using reference TRBV28 and TRBJ1-3 for the parts outside the CDR3, the full variable domain is DVKVTQSSRYLVKRTGEKVFLECVQDMDHENMFWYRQDPGLGLRLIYFSYDVKMKEKGDIPEGYSVSREKKERFSLILESASTNQTSMYLCACLGRGSGNTIYFGEGSWLTVV.

This clone was detected once. The chain recombines TRBV4-2 with TRBJ1-5; D is perhaps TRBD1 (6 bases). The CDR3 spans 16 residues. With 1 base removed from V and 4 bases from J, the gap between germline ends came to 14 bases. CDR1 LGHNA and CDR2 YNFKEQ come from the germline V gene. CDR3 sequence: CASSQVAGDPNQPQHF. The CDR3 DNA is TGTGCCAGCAGCCAAGTTGCAGGGGACCCTAATCAGCCCCAGCATTTT.

J is TRBJ2-1 and V is TRBV28; possibly TRBD2 for D (6 bases). CDR3 length: 13 amino acids. Per the germline V gene, CDR1 is MDHEN and CDR2 is SYDVKM. The V end lost 6 bases, the J end lost 6 bases, and 12 bases lay between the germline ends. The CDR3 DNA follows: TGTGCCAGCAGCCTTGGAGGGGTCAATGAGCAGTTCTTC. It yields the protein CASSLGGVNEQFF.

This clone turned up a few times. DNA of the CDR3: TGTGCCTGGAGTGTACCGTACGGACTCGACGAGCAGTACTTC. As protein: CAWSVPYGLDEQYF. V is TRBV30 and J is TRBJ2-7; weak D call: TRBD2 (5 bases). The CDR3 contains 14 residues. The germline V gene encodes CDR1 GTSNPN and CDR2 SVGIG (reference sequence). Trimming removed 0 bases at V and 5 bases at J, with 14 bases between.

The chain uses TRBV28 and TRBJ1-1; perhaps TRBD1 as D (5 bases). Germline CDR1 MDHEN, CDR2 SYDVKM. CDR3 length: 14 residues. The V end was cut by 2 bases, the J end by 9 bases, with 16 bases between. For the CDR3, the DNA is TGTGCCAGCAGTTTACAAGGTAGGGGAAGTCAAGCTTTCTTT. It yields the protein CASSLQGRGSQAFF.

V is TRBV5-4 and J is TRBJ2-7; 9 bases fit TRBD1. Germline trimming cut 0 bases from V and 4 bases from J; bases unmatched to any gene: 2. Germline V gives CDR1 SGHNT, CDR2 YYREEE (reference sequence). This CDR3 contains 14 residues. DNA of the CDR3: TGTGCCAGCAGCTTGGGGACAGGGGTGTACGAGCAGTACTTC. Protein product: CASSLGTGVYEQYF.